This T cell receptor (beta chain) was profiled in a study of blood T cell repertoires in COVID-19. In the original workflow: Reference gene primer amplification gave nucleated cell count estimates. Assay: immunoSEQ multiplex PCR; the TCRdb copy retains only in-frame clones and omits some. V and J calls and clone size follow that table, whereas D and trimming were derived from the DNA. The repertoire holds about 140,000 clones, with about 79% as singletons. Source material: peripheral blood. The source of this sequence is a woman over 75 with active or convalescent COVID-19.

This chain's CDR3 is CASSPGTTGNEQFF. The DNA of the CDR3 is TGTGCCAGCAGCCCAGGGACAACGGGGAATGAGCAGTTCTTC. This chain joins TRBV7-3 and TRBJ2-1, with D maybe TRBD1 (6 bases). CDR1 and CDR2 (germline): SGHTA, FQGTGA. V lost 5 bases, J lost 7 bases, and 15 bases lay in between. This CDR3 contains 14 residues.